In its sample, the clone carrying this T cell receptor (beta chain) was seen a few times. The antigen is unknown. The CDR3 covers 12 residues. The V and J ends lost 4 bases and 0 bases respectively, with 6 bases between them. Germline V gives CDR1 SQVTM, CDR2 ANQGSEA. This specimen comes from a study of spatial heterogeneity in lung cancer. Study-wide findings and caveats: Beta chains had around 12% coverage of tumor T cells, and alpha chains had around 7.2%. How many expanded intratumoral alpha and beta TCRs were present tracked the tumor mutation count, which was a count of nonsynonymous mutations. Ubiquitous and regional nonsynonymous mutation counts were tracked by ubiquitous and regional expanded TCR counts, respectively.

Time point: sample taken at primary tumor resection. The authors sequenced whole RNA from tumor, nontumor lung or frozen PBMC without sorting. All TCR cDNA molecules were individually tagged with a unique molecular identifier. TCRdb recomputed calls from the 5' RACE reads with MiXCR, one row per CDR3 protein. Among 8,000 to 9,500 distinct CDR3 sequences, roughly 7% were seen once, and the ten largest hold 8.5% to 9.5%. This chain uses TRBV29-1 with TRBJ2-5, with unresolved D. Sequenced material: lung tumor tissue, taken at surgery. The sequence came from a male donor with early-stage non-small cell lung cancer. Written as DNA, the CDR3 is TGCAGCGTTGGGAGCAACCAAGAGACCCAGTACTTC. This translates into CSVGSNQETQYF.